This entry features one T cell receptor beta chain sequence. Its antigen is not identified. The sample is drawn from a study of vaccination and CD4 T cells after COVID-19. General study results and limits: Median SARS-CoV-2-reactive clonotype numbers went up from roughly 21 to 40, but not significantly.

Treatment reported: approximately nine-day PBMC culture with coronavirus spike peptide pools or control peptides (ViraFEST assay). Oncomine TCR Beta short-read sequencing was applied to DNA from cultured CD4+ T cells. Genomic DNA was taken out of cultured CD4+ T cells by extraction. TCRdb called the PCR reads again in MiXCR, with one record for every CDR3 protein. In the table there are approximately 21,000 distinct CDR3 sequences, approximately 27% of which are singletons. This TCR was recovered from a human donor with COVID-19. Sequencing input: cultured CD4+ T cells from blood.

CDR3 sequence reads: CASSVGPSSYEQYF. The CDR3 coding sequence is TGTGCCAGCAGCGTAGGACCTAGCTCCTACGAGCAGTACTTC. The chain recombines TRBV11-3 with TRBJ2-7; D uncertain. Trimming shortened V by 5 bases and J by 0 bases, and 11 bases separated the two germline ends. The length of the CDR3 is 14 residues. CDR1 SGHNT and CDR2 YENEEA come from the germline V gene.